The 11 T cell receptor beta chains below all came from one sample that was sequenced in a study of beta chain features in type 1 diabetes. General observations from the study: Patients with Type 1 diabetes showed moderately but significantly shorter TCRB CDR3s in all four CD4+ subsets.

Their antigens remain unidentified. All of the isolated RNA was reverse transcribed, so expressed TCRB transcripts were sequenced. Libraries were prepared by immunoSEQ multiplex PCR; TCRdb keeps only in-frame clonotypes and omits some of them. This table holds 150,000 to 200,000 clones, around 8% found once. Material for sequencing was central memory CD4+ T cells from blood. The receptors were sampled from a woman between 35 and 50 years old with type 1 diabetes.

This sequence joins TRBV29-1 and TRBJ1-1, with D perhaps TRBD1 (6 bases). Trimming removed 4 bases from V and 1 base from J, with 13 bases in between. The CDR3 has 14 residues. Per germline, CDR1 SQVTM and CDR2 ANQGSEA. The CDR3, as DNA: TGCAGCGTTGTAGGGCCGGGACAGAACACTGAAGCTTTCTTT. Protein product: CSVVGPGQNTEAFF.

This chain links TRBV5-1 with TRBJ1-1, with D unclear. This CDR3 contains 15 residues. Germline V gene data show CDR1 as SGHRS and CDR2 as YFSETQ. V shed 0 bases and J shed 4 bases, with 13 bases lying between them. CDR3 sequence (DNA): TGCGCCAGCAGCTTGGCCAATGGCGGCACCACTGAAGCTTTCTTT. Its protein product is CASSLANGGTTEAFF.

V and J are TRBV11-2 and TRBJ2-7, with 12 bases identical to TRBD1. Germline CDR1 and CDR2: SGHAT and FQNNGV. V was clipped by 5 bases and J by 6 bases; unmatched bases: 8. CDR3 size: 15 residues. As DNA, the CDR3 is TGTGCCAGCAGCCAGACGGGGACAGGGGGCGGCGAGCAGTACTTC. It codes for CASSQTGTGGGEQYF.

The chain carries TRBV7-2 and TRBJ2-3, with TRBD2 identical over 11 bases. V was pared by 1 base and J by 8 bases, with 8 bases of the junction left unmatched. CDR3 length: 16 amino acids. Germline V CDR1 and CDR2: SGHTA, FQGNSA. This chain's CDR3 is CASSLGVAGGRGTQYF. The CDR3 DNA sequence: TGTGCCAGCAGCTTAGGGGTAGCGGGAGGGCGGGGTACGCAGTATTTT.

The rearrangement links TRBV7-9 to TRBJ2-1; D may be TRBD1 (6 bases). The V end lost 6 bases, the J end lost 0 bases, and 9 bases lay between the germline ends. The CDR3 covers 14 residues. Per germline, CDR1 SEHNR and CDR2 FQNEAQ (reference sequence). The chain's CDR3 is CASSRDNSYNEQFF. CDR3 DNA: TGTGCCAGCAGTCGGGACAACTCCTACAATGAGCAGTTCTTC.

V and J are TRBV28 and TRBJ1-1; 7 positions agree with TRBD1. Per the germline V gene, CDR1 is MDHEN and CDR2 is SYDVKM. CDR3 length: 14 residues. With 5 bases clipped from V and 1 base from J, the junction kept 4 bases outside the gene matches. In nucleotides, the CDR3 is TGTGCCAGCAGTGCAGGGGGAGAGAACACTGAAGCTTTCTTT. It translates to CASSAGGENTEAFF.

This chain connects TRBV6-5 to TRBJ2-7; the match to TRBD1 covers 8 bases. Germline V gene lookup returns CDR1 MNHEY and CDR2 SVGAGI. CDR3 size: 14 residues. Unmatched junction bases numbered 6, after V lost 6 bases and J lost 2 bases. In nucleotides, the CDR3 is TGTGCCAGCAGAGCCGGGACAGGACCCTACGAGCAGTACTTC. Its translation is CASRAGTGPYEQYF.

This clone showed up just a few times. V gene TRBV9 combines with J gene TRBJ2-7; 8 bases fit TRBD1. Looked up from germline, CDR1 is SGDLS and CDR2 is YYNGEE. This CDR3 has 15 amino acids. V lost 0 bases, J lost 4 bases, and 6 bases stayed unmatched. CDR3 sequence: CASSVATGVMYEQYF. In DNA form, the CDR3 reads TGTGCCAGCAGCGTAGCGACAGGGGTTATGTACGAGCAGTACTTC.

This clone was detected only a few times. The chain uses TRBV19 and TRBJ2-7; weak D call: TRBD1 (5 bases). The germline V and J ends were trimmed by 5 bases and 7 bases, with 15 bases remaining between them. The CDR3 is 13 amino acids. Germline CDR1 and CDR2: LNHDA and SQIVND (reference sequence). The CDR3: CASSLHQGPEQYF. The CDR3 DNA is TGTGCCAGTAGTCTCCATCAGGGTCCGGAGCAGTACTTC.

The sample holds a few counts of this clone. The V and J genes are TRBV6-5 and TRBJ2-3, with a tentative D call TRBD2 (6 bases). The CDR3 spans 13 residues. Trimming stripped 5 bases from V and 6 bases from J, with 12 bases between. In germline, CDR1 is MNHEY, CDR2 SVGAGI. In DNA form, the CDR3 reads TGTGCCAGCAGTGAACGGGAGAGGGATACGCAGTATTTT. This sequence encodes CASSERERDTQYF.

The chain links TRBV6-6 to TRBJ2-7; D gene ambiguous. The ends were cut back, 8 bases at V and 2 bases at J, with 10 bases in the middle. The CDR3 spans 12 residues. Germline V gives CDR1 MNHNY, CDR2 SVGAGI (reference sequence). CDR3 nucleotides: TGTGCCAGCCTAGAGGCGCCCTACGAGCAGTACTTC. It yields the protein CASLEAPYEQYF.